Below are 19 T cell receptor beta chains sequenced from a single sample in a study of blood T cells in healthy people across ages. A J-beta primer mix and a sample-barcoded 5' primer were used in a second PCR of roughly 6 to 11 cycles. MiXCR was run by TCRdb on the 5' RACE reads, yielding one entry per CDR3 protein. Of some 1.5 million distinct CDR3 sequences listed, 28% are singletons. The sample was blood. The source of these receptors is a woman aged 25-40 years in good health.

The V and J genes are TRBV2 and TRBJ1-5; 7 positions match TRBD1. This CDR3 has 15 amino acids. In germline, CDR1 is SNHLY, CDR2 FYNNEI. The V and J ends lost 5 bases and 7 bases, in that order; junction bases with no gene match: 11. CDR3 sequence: CASSKEQGREQPQHF. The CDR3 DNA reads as TGTGCCAGCAGTAAAGAACAGGGGAGGGAACAGCCCCAGCATTTT.

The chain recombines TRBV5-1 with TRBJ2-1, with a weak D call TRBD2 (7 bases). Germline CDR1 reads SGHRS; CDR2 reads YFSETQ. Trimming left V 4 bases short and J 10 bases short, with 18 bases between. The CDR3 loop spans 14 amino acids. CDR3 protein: CASSRLAPGGEQFF. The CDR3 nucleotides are TGCGCCAGCAGCCGACTAGCCCCCGGGGGCGAGCAGTTCTTC.

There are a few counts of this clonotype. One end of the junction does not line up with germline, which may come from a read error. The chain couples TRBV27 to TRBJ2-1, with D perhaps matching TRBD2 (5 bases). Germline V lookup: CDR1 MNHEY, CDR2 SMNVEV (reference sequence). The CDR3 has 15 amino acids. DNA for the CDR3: TGTGCCAGCAGTTTCCTCCTGGACTCCCACAATGAGCAGTTCTTC. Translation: CASSFLLDSHNEQFF.

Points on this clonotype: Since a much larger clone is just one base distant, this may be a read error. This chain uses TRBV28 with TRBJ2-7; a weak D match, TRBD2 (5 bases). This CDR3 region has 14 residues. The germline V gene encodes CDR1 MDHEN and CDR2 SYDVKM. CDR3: CAGSPADSSYEQYF. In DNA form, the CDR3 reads TGTGCCGGCAGCCCAGCGGATAGCTCCTACGAGCAGTACTTC.

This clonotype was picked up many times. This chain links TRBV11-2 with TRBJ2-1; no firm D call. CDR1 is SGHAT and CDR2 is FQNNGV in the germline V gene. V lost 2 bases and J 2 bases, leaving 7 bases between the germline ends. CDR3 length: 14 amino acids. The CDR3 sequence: CASSLWATYNEQFF. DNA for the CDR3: TGTGCCAGCAGCTTATGGGCGACCTACAATGAGCAGTTCTTC.

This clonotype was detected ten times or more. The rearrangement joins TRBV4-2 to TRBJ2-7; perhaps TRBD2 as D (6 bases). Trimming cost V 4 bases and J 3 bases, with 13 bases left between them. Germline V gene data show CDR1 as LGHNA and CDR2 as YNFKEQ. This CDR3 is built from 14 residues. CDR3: CASSPGGRGYEQYF. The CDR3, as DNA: TGTGCCAGCAGCCCCGGCGGGCGGGGCTACGAGCAGTACTTC.

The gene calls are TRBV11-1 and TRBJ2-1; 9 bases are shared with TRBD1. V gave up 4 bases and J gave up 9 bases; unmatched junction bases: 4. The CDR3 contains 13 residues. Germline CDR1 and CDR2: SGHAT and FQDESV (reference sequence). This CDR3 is CASSSRTGVEQFF. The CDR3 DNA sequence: TGTGCCAGCAGCTCGCGGACAGGGGTTGAGCAGTTCTTC.

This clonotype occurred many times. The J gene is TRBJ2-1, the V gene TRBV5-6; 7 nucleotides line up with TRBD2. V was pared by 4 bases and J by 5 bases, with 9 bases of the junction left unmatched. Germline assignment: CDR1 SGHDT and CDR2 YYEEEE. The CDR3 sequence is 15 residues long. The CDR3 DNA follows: TGTGCCAGCAGCGAAACGGGAGGCAGGGACAATGAGCAGTTCTTC. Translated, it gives CASSETGGRDNEQFF.

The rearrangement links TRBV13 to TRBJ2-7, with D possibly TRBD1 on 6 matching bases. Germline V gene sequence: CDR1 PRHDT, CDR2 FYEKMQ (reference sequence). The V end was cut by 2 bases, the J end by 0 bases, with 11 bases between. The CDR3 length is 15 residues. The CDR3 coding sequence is TGTGCCAGCAGCTTAACGCCGACAGGCTCCTACGAGCAGTACTTC. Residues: CASSLTPTGSYEQYF.

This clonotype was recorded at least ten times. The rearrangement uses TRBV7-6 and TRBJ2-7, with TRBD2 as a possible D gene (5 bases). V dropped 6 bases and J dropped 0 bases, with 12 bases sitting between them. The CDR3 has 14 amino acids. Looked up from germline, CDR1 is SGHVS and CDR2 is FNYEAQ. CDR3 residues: CASSQDWASYEQYF. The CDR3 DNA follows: TGTGCCAGCAGTCAGGACTGGGCCTCCTACGAGCAGTACTTC.

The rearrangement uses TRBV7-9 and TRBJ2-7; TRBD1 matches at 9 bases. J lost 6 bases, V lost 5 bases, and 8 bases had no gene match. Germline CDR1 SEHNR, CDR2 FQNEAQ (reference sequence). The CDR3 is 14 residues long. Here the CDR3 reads CASSRDRVRSEQYF. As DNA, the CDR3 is TGTGCCAGCAGCCGGGACAGGGTTCGTTCCGAGCAGTACTTC.

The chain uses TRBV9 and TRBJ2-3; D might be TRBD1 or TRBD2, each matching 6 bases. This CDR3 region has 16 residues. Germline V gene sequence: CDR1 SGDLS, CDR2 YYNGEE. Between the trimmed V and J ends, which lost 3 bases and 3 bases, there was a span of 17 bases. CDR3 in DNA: TGTGCCAGCAGCGGCGGAGGGGGTAGGGTAACAGATACGCAGTATTTT. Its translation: CASSGGGGRVTDTQYF.

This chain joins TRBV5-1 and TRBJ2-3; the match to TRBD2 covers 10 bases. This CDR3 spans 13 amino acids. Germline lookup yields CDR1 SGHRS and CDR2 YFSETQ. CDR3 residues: CTTRTSGTDTQYF. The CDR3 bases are TGCACCACCAGGACTAGCGGTACAGATACGCAGTATTTT. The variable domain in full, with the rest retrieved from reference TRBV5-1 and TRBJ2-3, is KAGVTQTPRYLIKTRGQQVTLSCSPISGHRSVSWYQQTPGQGLQFLFEYFSETQRNKGNFPGRFSGRQFSNSRSEMNVSTLELGDSALYLCTTRTSGTDTQYFGPGTRLTVL.

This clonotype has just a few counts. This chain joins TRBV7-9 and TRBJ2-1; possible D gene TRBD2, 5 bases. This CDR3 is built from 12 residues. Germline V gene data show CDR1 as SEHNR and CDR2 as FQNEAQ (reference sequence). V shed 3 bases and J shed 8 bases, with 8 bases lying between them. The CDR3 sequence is CASSLTMHEQFF. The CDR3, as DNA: TGTGCCAGCAGCTTGACTATGCATGAGCAGTTCTTC.

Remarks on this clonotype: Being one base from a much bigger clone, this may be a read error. CDR3 sequence: CSVGIPGGASTDTQYF. The CDR3 nucleotides are TGCAGCGTTGGAATCCCCGGCGGCGCTAGCACAGATACGCAGTATTTT. V and J are TRBV29-1 and TRBJ2-3; D is ambiguous. The CDR3 loop spans 16 amino acids. Germline V gene sequence: CDR1 SQVTM, CDR2 ANQGSEA. V shed 4 bases and J shed 0 bases, with 17 bases lying between them.

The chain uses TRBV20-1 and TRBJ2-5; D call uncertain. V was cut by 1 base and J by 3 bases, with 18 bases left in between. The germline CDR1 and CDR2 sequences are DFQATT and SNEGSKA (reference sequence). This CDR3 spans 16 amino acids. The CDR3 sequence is CSARGLATLTKETQYF. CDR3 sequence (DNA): TGCAGTGCTAGAGGTCTCGCCACCTTGACGAAAGAGACCCAGTACTTC.

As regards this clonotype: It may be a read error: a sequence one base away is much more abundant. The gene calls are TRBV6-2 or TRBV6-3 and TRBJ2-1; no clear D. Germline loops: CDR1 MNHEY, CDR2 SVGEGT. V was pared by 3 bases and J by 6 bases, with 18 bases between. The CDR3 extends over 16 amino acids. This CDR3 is CASSYLGSRMGNEQFF. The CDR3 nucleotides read TGTGCCAGCAGTTATCTTGGTTCTAGGATGGGCAATGAGCAGTTCTTC.

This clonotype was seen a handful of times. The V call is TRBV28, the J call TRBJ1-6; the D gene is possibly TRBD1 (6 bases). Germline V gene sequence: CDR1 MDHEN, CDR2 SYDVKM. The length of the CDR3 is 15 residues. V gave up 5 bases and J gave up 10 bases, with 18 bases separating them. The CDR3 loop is CASSPIKQGLSPLHF. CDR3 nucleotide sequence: TGTGCCAGCAGTCCTATAAAACAGGGATTGTCACCCCTCCACTTT.

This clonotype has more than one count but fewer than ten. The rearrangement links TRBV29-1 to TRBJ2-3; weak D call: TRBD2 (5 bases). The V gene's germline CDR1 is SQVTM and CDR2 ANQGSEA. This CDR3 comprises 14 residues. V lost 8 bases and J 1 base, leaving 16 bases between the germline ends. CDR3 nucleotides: TGCAGCCCCGCCGAGGGATTAGGCACAGATACGCAGTATTTT. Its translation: CSPAEGLGTDTQYF.